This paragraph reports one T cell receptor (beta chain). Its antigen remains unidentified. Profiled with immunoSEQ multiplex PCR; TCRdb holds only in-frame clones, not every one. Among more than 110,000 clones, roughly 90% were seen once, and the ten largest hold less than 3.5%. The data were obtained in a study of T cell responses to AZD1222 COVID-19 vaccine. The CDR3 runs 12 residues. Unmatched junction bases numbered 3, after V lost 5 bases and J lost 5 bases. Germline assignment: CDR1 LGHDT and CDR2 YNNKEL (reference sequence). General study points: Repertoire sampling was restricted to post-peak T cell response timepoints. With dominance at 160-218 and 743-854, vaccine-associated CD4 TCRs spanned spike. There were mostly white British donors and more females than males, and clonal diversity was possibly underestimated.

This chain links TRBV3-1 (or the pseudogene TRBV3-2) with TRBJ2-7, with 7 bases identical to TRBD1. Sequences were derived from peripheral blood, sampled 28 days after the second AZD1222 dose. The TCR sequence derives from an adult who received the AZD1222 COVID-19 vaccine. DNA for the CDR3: TGTGCCAGCAGCTCGACAGGGAACGAGCAGTACTTC. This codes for CASSSTGNEQYF.